A few counts support the clone carrying this T cell receptor (beta chain). This sample stems from a study of blood T cells in healthy people across ages. Together with a sample-barcoded 5' primer, a J-beta primer mix was included in a second PCR lasting about 6 to 11 cycles. No fewer than 3 million CDR3-containing paired-end reads came from each sample. TCRdb processed the 5' RACE reads anew with MiXCR; each CDR3 protein has one entry. Found here are approximately 800,000 distinct CDR3 sequences, around 36% of them singletons; the top ten hold 10% to 15%. The sample was blood. The TCR sequence derives from a man aged 18-30 years in good health.

DNA of the CDR3: TGTGCCAGCAGTTTATTGGGCGGGGTTGACACCGGGGAGCTGTTTTTT. It codes for CASSLLGGVDTGELFF. V and J are TRBV27 and TRBJ2-2; tentatively, D is TRBD2 (6 bases). Trimming stripped 1 base from V and 3 bases from J, with 12 bases between. The CDR3 extends over 16 amino acids. Germline CDR1 and CDR2: MNHEY and SMNVEV (reference sequence).